One sample yielded the 15 T cell receptor beta chains listed below, sequenced in a study of graft-versus-host responses after intestinal transplantation. These receptors have no identified antigens. The assay was immunoSEQ multiplex PCR, and TCRdb's table has in-frame clones only and misses some. Of 99,000 or so clones in the sample, around 92% were seen once. Sequenced material: unstimulated CD8+ T cells sorted from spleen or lymph node cells, taken before transplant. The receptors derive from a human donor who was the organ donor for an intestinal transplant.

The chain links TRBV30 to TRBJ1-2; 9 nucleotides agree with TRBD1. The CDR3 covers 15 residues. The germline CDR1 and CDR2 sequences are GTSNPN and SVGIG (reference sequence). V trimming: 3 bases; J trimming: 3 bases; junction bases outside the gene matches: 8. CDR3 region: CAWRGTGTKDYGYTF. The CDR3 region has the DNA TGTGCCTGGAGGGGGACAGGGACAAAAGACTATGGCTACACCTTC. The full variable domain, rest sourced from reference TRBV30 and TRBJ1-2, is SQTIHQWPATLVQPVGSPLSLECTVEGTSNPNLYWYRQAAGRGLQLLFYSVGIGQISSEVPQNLSASRPQDRQFILSSKKLLLSDSGFYLCAWRGTGTKDYGYTFGSGTRLTVV.

Worth noting for this clone: At one of its ends the junction is not consistent with the germline gene, which may arise from a read error. CDR3 DNA sequence: TGTGCCAGCAGCTCCATTCGACAGGCCAACTTT. Its protein product is CASSSIRQANF. The chain links TRBV13 to TRBJ1-1; perhaps TRBD1 as D (6 bases). CDR3 size: 11 residues. Germline loops: CDR1 PRHDT, CDR2 FYEKMQ (reference sequence).

The rearrangement joins TRBV11-1 to TRBJ2-2; D possibly corresponds to TRBD1 (7 bases). V dropped 6 bases and J dropped 6 bases, with 20 bases sitting between them. CDR3 length: 16 amino acids. CDR1 SGHAT and CDR2 FQDESV come from the germline V gene (reference sequence). CDR3 DNA: TGTGCCAGCAGACCCGGACAGGAGGGAGCGTCCGGGGAGCTGTTTTTT. This encodes CASRPGQEGASGELFF. Drawing the rest from reference TRBV11-1 and TRBJ2-2, the complete variable domain is EAEVAQSPRYKITEKSQAVAFWCDPISGHATLYWYRQILGQGPELLVQFQDESVVDDSQLPKDRFSAERLKGVDSTLKIQPAELGDSAMYLCASRPGQEGASGELFFGEGSRLTVL.

The DNA of the CDR3 is TGCGCCAGCAGCCTAACAGGGGGCGATGAGCAGTTCTTC. Its translation: CASSLTGGDEQFF. The chain carries TRBV5-1 and TRBJ2-1; 9 nucleotides agree with TRBD1. Looked up from germline, CDR1 is SGHRS and CDR2 is YFSETQ. Unmatched junction bases numbered 4, after V lost 4 bases and J lost 8 bases. CDR3 length equals 13 residues.

V is TRBV6-1 and J is TRBJ2-3; a weak D match, TRBD1 (5 bases). Trimming left V 6 bases short and J 2 bases short, with 12 bases between. The CDR3 contains 14 residues. Per the germline V gene, CDR1 is MNHNS and CDR2 is SASEGT. The CDR3 sequence: CASSPIGDTDTQYF. CDR3 DNA sequence: TGTGCCAGCAGCCCAATAGGGGACACAGATACGCAGTATTTT.

This clone was recorded a few times. The chain uses TRBV6-6 and TRBJ1-5; 9 bases line up with TRBD1. The V and J ends lost 9 bases and 4 bases, in that order; junction bases with no gene match: 7. This CDR3 has 14 residues. Germline-derived CDR1 and CDR2 are MNHNY and SVGAGI (reference sequence). CDR3: CASEPGQGNQPQHF. The CDR3 coding sequence is TGTGCCAGTGAACCGGGACAGGGTAATCAGCCCCAGCATTTT.

The DNA of the CDR3 is TGTGCCAGCAGTCGAGACAGGGGCAATCAGCCCCAGCATTTT. Its translation is CASSRDRGNQPQHF. The J gene is TRBJ1-5, the V gene TRBV28; 7 bases are shared with TRBD1. This CDR3 is built from 14 residues. From germline, CDR1 is MDHEN and CDR2 SYDVKM. V gave up 5 bases and J gave up 2 bases; unmatched junction bases: 3.

The gene calls are TRBV29-1 and TRBJ2-7; possibly TRBD1 for D (6 bases). Per germline, CDR1 SQVTM and CDR2 ANQGSEA. V was clipped by 7 bases and J by 1 base, with 17 bases between them. The CDR3 sequence is 14 residues long. The CDR3 loop is CSAVPVGGSYEQYF. In DNA form, the CDR3 reads TGCAGCGCCGTACCGGTAGGGGGATCCTACGAGCAGTACTTC.

This clone was recorded only once. This chain links TRBV15 with TRBJ1-2, with 12 bases identical to TRBD1. V lost 6 bases and J lost 5; bases outside the gene matches: 10. The CDR3 extends over 16 amino acids. Germline V gene sequence: CDR1 LNHNV, CDR2 YYDKDF (reference sequence). The CDR3 DNA follows: TGTGCCACCAGAGGGACAGGGGGCACATTCAATTATGGCTACACCTTC. Its protein product is CATRGTGGTFNYGYTF. The whole variable domain, remainder taken from reference TRBV15 and TRBJ1-2, is DAMVIQNPRYQVTQFGKPVTLSCSQTLNHNVMYWYQQKSSQAPKLLFHYYDKDFNNEADTPDNFQSRRPNTSFCFLDIRSPGLGDTAMYLCATRGTGGTFNYGYTFGSGTRLTVV.

The chain combines TRBV4-2 with TRBJ1-5, with TRBD1 identical over 7 bases. The J segment lost 0 bases and the V segment lost 4 bases, leaving 15 bases of the junction unmatched. The CDR3 contains 19 residues. Germline values: CDR1 LGHNA, CDR2 YNFKEQ. The CDR3 nucleotides read TGTGCCAGCAGCCCCAACAAAATACAGGGGACTTATAGCAATCAGCCCCAGCATTTT. Protein product: CASSPNKIQGTYSNQPQHF.

The J gene is TRBJ2-5, the V gene TRBV27, with 7 positions matching TRBD2. Germline CDR1 MNHEY, CDR2 SMNVEV (reference sequence). V lost 2 bases and J lost 2; bases outside the gene matches: 8. The CDR3 has 16 residues. In nucleotides, the CDR3 is TGTGCCAGCAGTTTACTGGCAGGGAGGGCACAAGAGACCCAGTACTTC. Its translation: CASSLLAGRAQETQYF.

The V call is TRBV2, the J call TRBJ1-2, with D perhaps matching TRBD1 (5 bases). The CDR3 has 12 amino acids. Germline V gives CDR1 SNHLY, CDR2 FYNNEI. V lost 8 bases to trimming and J lost 7 bases, with 14 bases between them. CDR3 nucleotide sequence: TGTGCCAGCCTAGGTAGGGGCCCTGGCTACACCTTC. Translating gives CASLGRGPGYTF.

This chain connects TRBV6-5 to TRBJ2-1, with no clear D. The ends were cut back, 2 bases at V and 10 bases at J, with 15 bases in the middle. Germline-derived CDR1 and CDR2 are MNHEY and SVGAGI. The length of the CDR3 is 14 residues. The CDR3 nucleotides read TGTGCCAGCAGTTACAAGCCATCCGGGTACGAGCAGTTCTTC. It encodes CASSYKPSGYEQFF.

The rearrangement joins TRBV7-9 to TRBJ2-5; TRBD1 matches at 8 bases. CDR1 is SEHNR, CDR2 FQNEAQ, per germline (reference sequence). With 5 bases clipped from V and 2 bases from J, the junction kept 4 bases outside the gene matches. The CDR3 sequence is 14 residues long. CDR3 sequence: CASSVGQGQETQYF. The CDR3 region has the DNA TGTGCCAGCAGCGTCGGACAGGGACAAGAGACCCAGTACTTC.

The chain joins TRBV4-1 to TRBJ2-7; D remains ambiguous. The germline CDR1 and CDR2 sequences are MGHRA and YSYEKL. The CDR3 loop spans 15 amino acids. The V and J ends lost 0 bases and 0 bases respectively, with 9 bases between them. The CDR3 protein is CASSQDRLYSYEQYF. The CDR3, as DNA: TGCGCCAGCAGCCAAGATCGCCTCTACTCCTACGAGCAGTACTTC.